This T cell receptor beta chain was retrieved from a study of CD8 T cells in ankylosing spondylitis (dated 2017 in TCRdb). In terms of the full investigation: The study set out to find disease-linked TCR variants by profiling T cell receptor beta repertoires in ankylosing spondylitis patients and healthy donors. The full study cohort was made up of approximately 27 ankylosing spondylitis patients and some 100 healthy donors. Peripheral blood was sampled, and synovial fluid was also collected from ankylosing spondylitis patients. The study at large found these results: In peripheral blood, the disease-linked clones were found at relatively low frequencies and had a CD8+ phenotype. Some motif variants were previously reported in synovial fluid and blood of reactive arthritis patients, suggesting common disease-initiation mechanisms. Blood from ankylosing spondylitis patients appeared to be characterized by a TCR beta motif made up of under ten highly homologous amino acid variants. Significant enrichment of the disease-linked clones was reported in matched synovial fluid samples from ankylosing spondylitis patients.

V trim: 5 bases; J trim: 5 bases; unmatched bases: 1. From the cysteine up to the phenylalanine, the CDR3 has a length of 12 residues. Only the CDR3 portion is preserved as DNA: 36 bases, with reading frame beginning at the first base. The germline V gene sets CDR1 to SGHTA and CDR2 to FQGNSA. Instrument on record: Illumina HiSeq 2500. Quantitative 5'-RACE with molecular barcodes was used to prepare TCR beta libraries. Under the source paper's analysis protocol: A new computational method, built on a probabilistic model of VDJ rearrangement, was used to identify disease-linked TCR variants. The raw public data were reprocessed by TCRdb itself: fastp quality trimming at Q25, MiXCR clonotype calling, in-frame beta chains only. All rows with the same CDR3 protein become a single entry with the most common DNA and genes. The V and J calls come from TCRdb's annotation, not from the publication. The sample data list fewer than 350,000 distinct CDR3 sequences, and roughly 11% of these were observed just once. More than 7% of the sample comes from the top ten.

As to this clonotype: Its antigen is still unknown. No per-base quality is available; no much larger clone lies one base away.

The receptor comes from a female donor with ankylosing spondylitis or in good health (not recorded which). Sequencing was performed on blood, either unsorted or a sorted T cell fraction (not recorded which). Here the chain combines TRBV7-2 and TRBJ2-3, and TRBD1 aligns with 7 junction nucleotides. The CDR3 reads as follows: CASSRDRDTQYF. In nucleotide form, the sequence is TGTGCCAGCAGCCGGGACAGAGATACGCAGTATTTT.